Below, one TCR beta chain is given with its context. No antigen is known for it. The sample comes from a study of a mutant IDH1 vaccine in newly diagnosed glioma. Study information: Vaccination began 4-6 weeks post radiotherapy alone, or with temozolomide cycles. Of the patients given treatment, approximately 60% were male and around 38% were female, and a mean age of around 44 years was recorded.

Sequencing was performed with immunoSEQ multiplex PCR; in TCRdb, only in-frame clones are kept and a portion is missing. Of 75,000 to 85,000 clones listed, over 75% were seen once; the top ten hold 0.56%. Time point given: week 5, during vaccination. Doses consisted of 300 ug of mutant IDH1 20-mer peptide each, paired with topical imiquimod. The germline gives CDR1 MNHEY, CDR2 SMNVEV (reference sequence). V lost 5 bases and J lost 11, with 22 bases in between. This CDR3 is built from 15 residues. The material was PBMCs, obtained from a glioma patient whose treatment included an IDH1 peptide vaccine. The TCR comes from a woman aged 45-60 years with glioma. The V call is TRBV27, the J call TRBJ1-5; D may be TRBD1 (5 bases). The CDR3 is CASSPTRGSGEAQHF. The DNA for the CDR3 is TGTGCCAGCAGTCCAACTCGGGGCAGCGGTGAAGCCCAGCATTTT.